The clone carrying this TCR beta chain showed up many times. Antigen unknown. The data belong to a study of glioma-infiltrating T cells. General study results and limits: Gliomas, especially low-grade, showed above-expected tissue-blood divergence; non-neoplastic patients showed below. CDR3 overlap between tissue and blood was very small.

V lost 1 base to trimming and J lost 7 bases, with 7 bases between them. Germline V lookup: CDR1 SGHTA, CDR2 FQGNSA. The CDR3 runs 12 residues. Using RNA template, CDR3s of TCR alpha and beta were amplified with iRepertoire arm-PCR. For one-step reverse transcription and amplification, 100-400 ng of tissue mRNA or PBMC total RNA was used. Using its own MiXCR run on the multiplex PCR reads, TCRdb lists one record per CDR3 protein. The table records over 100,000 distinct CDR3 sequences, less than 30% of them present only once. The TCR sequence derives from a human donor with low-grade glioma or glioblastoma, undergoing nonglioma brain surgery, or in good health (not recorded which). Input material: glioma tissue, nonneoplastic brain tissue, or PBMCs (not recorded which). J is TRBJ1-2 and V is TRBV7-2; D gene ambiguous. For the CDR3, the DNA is TGTGCCAGCAGCTTAGAGTATGGTGGCTACACCTTC. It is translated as CASSLEYGGYTF. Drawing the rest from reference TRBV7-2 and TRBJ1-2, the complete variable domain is GAGVSQSPSNKVTEKGKDVELRCDPISGHTALYWYRQSLGQGLEFLIYFQGNSAPDKSGLPSDRFSAERTGGSVSTLTIQRTQQEDSAVYLCASSLEYGGYTFGSGTRLTVV.